What follows is one T cell receptor (beta chain) and its context. Antigen unknown. The CDR3 covers 14 residues. Per germline, CDR1 GTSNPN and CDR2 SVGIG (reference sequence). Trimming removed 2 bases from V and 7 bases from J; junction bases left unmatched: 4. The data derive from a study of cytomegalovirus exposure and HLA in healthy donors. Study-wide results and caveats: The majority of TCR sequences were rare, yet some public TCRs appeared in many donors. Reports indicated that the classifier achieved high specificity and sensitivity in diagnosing cytomegalovirus status.

Vbeta (60) and Jbeta (13) primers were used in the PCR. Some clones are missing from TCRdb's copy, which holds only in-frame ones; the method was immunoSEQ multiplex PCR. The repertoire holds around 160,000 clones, with roughly four fifths as singletons. This chain uses TRBV30 with TRBJ2-7, with 14 bases that match TRBD2. Sequenced: PBMCs. The clonotype comes from a man aged 45-65 years in good health and CMV-seropositive. CDR3 residues: CAWSTGLAGEEQYF. CDR3 DNA: TGTGCCTGGAGTACGGGACTAGCGGGAGAAGAGCAGTACTTC.